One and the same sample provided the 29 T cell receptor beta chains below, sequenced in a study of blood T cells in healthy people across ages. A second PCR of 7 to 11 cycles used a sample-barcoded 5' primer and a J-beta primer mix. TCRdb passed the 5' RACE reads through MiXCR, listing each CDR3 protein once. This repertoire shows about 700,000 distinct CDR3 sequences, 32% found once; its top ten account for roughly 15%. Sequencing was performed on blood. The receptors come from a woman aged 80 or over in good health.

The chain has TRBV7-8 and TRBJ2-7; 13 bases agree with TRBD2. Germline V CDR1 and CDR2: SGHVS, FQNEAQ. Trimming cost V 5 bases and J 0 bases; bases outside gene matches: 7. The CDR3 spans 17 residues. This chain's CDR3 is CASSMTSGGPLSYEQYF. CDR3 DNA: TGTGCCAGCAGCATGACTAGCGGGGGGCCTCTCTCCTACGAGCAGTACTTC.

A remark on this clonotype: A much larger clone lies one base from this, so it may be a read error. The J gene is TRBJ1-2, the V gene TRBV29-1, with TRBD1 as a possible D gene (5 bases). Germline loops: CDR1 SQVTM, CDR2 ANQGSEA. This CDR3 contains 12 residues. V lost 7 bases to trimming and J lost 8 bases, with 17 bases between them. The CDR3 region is CSAGADSRGYTF. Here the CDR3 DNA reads TGCAGCGCTGGGGCGGATAGCCGGGGCTACACCTTC.

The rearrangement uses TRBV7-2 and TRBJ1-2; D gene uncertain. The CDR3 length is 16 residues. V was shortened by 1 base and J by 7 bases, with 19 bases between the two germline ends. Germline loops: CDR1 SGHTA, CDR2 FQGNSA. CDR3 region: CASSLVAGPREGGYTF. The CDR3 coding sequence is TGTGCCAGCAGCTTAGTAGCCGGCCCTAGGGAAGGTGGCTACACCTTC.

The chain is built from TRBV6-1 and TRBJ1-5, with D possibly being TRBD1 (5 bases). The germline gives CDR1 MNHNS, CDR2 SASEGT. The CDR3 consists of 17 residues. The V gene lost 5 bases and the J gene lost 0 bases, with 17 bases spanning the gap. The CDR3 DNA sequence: TGTGCCAGCAGTCAAAGGGGTAACCCTAATAGCAATCAGCCCCAGCATTTT. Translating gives CASSQRGNPNSNQPQHF.

The CDR3 nucleotides are TGTGCCAGCAGCAAATGGACAGGTGGAGGCAATCAGCCCCAGCATTTT. Protein: CASSKWTGGGNQPQHF. The rearrangement uses TRBV7-2 and TRBJ1-5; 7 bases line up with TRBD1. The V and J ends lost 5 bases and 2 bases, in that order; junction bases with no gene match: 9. Germline loops: CDR1 SGHTA, CDR2 FQGNSA. This CDR3 spans 16 amino acids.

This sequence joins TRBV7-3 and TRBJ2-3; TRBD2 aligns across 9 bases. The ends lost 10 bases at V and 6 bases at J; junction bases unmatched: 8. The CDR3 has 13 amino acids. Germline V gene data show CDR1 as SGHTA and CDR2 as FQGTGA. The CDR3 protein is CATGGGGGDTQYF. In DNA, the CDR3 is TGTGCCACCGGCGGGGGGGGCGGGGATACGCAGTATTTT.

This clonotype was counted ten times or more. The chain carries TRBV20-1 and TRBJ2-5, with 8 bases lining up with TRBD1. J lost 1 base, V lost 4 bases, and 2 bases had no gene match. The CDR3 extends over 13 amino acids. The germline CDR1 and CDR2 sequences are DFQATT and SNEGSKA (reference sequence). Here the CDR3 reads CSANRGIQETQYF. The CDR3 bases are TGCAGTGCTAACAGGGGGATCCAAGAGACCCAGTACTTC.

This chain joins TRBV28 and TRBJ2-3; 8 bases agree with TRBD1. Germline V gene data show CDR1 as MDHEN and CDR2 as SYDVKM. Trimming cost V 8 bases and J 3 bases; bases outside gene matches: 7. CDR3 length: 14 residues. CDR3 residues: CASGSDRETDTQYF. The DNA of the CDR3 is TGTGCCAGCGGATCGGACAGGGAGACAGATACGCAGTATTTT.

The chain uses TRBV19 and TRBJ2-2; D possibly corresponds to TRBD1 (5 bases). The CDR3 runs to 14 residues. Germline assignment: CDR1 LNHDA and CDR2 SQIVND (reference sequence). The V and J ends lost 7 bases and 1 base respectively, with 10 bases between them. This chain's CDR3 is CASKDIQNTGELFF. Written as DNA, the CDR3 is TGTGCCAGTAAGGACATTCAGAACACCGGGGAGCTGTTTTTT.

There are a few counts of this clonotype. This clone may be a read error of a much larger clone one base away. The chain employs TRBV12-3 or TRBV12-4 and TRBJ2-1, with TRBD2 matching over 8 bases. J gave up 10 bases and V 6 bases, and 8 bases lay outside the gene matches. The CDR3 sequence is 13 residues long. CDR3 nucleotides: TGTGCCAGCAGGTTAATCGGCGGGGGGGAGCAGTTCTTC. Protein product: CASRLIGGGEQFF.

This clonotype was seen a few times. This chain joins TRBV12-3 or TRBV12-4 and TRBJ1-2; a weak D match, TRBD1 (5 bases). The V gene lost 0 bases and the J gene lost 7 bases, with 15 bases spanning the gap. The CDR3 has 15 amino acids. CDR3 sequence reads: CASSLARGESSGYTF. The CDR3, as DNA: TGTGCCAGCAGTTTAGCGCGGGGGGAGTCGTCTGGCTACACCTTC.

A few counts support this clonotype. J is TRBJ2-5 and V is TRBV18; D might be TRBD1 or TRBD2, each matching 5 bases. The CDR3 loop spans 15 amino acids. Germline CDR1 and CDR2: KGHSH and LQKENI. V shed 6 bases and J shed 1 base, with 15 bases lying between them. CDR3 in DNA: TGTGCCAGCTCGGCGCAGGGAGCCTCCCAAGAGACCCAGTACTTC. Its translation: CASSAQGASQETQYF.

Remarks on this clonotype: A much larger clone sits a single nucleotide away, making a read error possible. The CDR3 DNA sequence: TGTGCCAGCAGTTTTGGAAATCCGAGATGCAATGAGCAGTTCTTC. Translating it yields CASSFGNPRCNEQFF. V is TRBV12-3 or TRBV12-4 and J is TRBJ2-1, with D unclear. V was pared by 3 bases and J by 6 bases, with 15 bases between. The CDR3 length is 15 residues.

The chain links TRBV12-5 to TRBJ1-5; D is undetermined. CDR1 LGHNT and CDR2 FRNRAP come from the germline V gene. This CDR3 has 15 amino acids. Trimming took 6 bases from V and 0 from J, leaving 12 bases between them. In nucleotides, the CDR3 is TGTGCTAGTGGAAAGGACGGTAATAGCAATCAGCCCCAGCATTTT. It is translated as CASGKDGNSNQPQHF.

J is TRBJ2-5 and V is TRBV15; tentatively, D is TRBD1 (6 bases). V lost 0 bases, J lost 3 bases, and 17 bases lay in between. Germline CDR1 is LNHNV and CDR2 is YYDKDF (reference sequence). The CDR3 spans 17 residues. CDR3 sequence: CATSRDSAVAGEETQYF. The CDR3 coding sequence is TGTGCCACCAGCAGAGATTCAGCGGTGGCAGGGGAAGAGACCCAGTACTTC. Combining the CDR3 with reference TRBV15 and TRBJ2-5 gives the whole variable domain DAMVIQNPRYQVTQFGKPVTLSCSQTLNHNVMYWYQQKSSQAPKLLFHYYDKDFNNEADTPDNFQSRRPNTSFCFLDIRSPGLGDTAMYLCATSRDSAVAGEETQYFGPGTRLLVL.

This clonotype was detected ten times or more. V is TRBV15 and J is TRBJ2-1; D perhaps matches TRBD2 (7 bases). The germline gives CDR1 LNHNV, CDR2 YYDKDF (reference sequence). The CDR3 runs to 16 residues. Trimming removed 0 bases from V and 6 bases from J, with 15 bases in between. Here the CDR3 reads CATSRDQLGGGNEQFF. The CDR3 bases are TGTGCCACCAGCAGAGATCAGTTAGGGGGGGGCAATGAGCAGTTCTTC.

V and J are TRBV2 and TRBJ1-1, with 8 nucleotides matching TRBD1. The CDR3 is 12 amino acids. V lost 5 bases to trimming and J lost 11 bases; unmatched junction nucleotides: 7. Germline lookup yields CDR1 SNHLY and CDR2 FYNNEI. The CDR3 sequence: CASSTGQVRAFF. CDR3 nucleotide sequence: TGTGCCAGCAGTACGGGACAGGTTCGGGCTTTCTTT. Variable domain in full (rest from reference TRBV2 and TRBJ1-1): EPEVTQTPSHQVTQMGQEVILRCVPISNHLYFYWYRQILGQKVEFLVSFYNNEISEKSEIFDDQFSVERPDGSNFTLKIRSTKLEDSAMYFCASSTGQVRAFFGQGTRLTVV.

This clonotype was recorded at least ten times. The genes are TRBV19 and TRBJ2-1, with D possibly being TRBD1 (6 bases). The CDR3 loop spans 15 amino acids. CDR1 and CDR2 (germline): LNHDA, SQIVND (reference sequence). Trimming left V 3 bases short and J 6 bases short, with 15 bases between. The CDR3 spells CASSILGAQGNEQFF. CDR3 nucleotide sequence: TGTGCCAGTAGTATTTTGGGGGCTCAGGGCAATGAGCAGTTCTTC.

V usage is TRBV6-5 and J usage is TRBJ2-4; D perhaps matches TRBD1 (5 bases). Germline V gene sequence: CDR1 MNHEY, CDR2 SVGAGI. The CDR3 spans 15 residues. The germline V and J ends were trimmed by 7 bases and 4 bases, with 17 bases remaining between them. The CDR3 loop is CASKNFGAGKNIQYF. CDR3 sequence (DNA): TGTGCCAGCAAAAATTTTGGGGCCGGAAAAAACATTCAGTACTTC.

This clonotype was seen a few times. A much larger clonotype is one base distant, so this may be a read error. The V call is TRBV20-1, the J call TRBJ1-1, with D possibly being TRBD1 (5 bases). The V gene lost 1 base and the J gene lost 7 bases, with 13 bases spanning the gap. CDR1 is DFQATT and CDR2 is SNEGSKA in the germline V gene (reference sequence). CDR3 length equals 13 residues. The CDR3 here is CSARGRACLEAFF. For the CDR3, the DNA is TGCAGTGCTAGAGGCAGGGCCTGCCTTGAAGCTTTCTTT.

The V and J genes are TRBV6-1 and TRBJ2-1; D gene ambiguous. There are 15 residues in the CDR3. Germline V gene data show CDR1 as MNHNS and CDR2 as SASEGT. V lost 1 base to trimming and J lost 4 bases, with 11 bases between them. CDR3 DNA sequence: TGTGCCAGCAGTGAAGTAGGAGTCGGATACAATGAGCAGTTCTTC. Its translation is CASSEVGVGYNEQFF.

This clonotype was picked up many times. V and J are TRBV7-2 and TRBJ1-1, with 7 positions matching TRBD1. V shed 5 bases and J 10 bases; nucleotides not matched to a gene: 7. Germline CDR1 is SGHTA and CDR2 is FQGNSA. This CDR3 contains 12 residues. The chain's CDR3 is CASSPPGGRAFF. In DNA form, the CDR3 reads TGTGCCAGCAGCCCCCCAGGGGGGAGAGCTTTCTTT.

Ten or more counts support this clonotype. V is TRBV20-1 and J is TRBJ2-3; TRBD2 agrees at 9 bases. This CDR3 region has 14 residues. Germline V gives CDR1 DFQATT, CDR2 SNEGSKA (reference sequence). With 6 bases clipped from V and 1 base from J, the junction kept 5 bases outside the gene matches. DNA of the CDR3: TGCAGTGCCACCAAGCGGGGGGGCACAGATACGCAGTATTTT. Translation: CSATKRGGTDTQYF.

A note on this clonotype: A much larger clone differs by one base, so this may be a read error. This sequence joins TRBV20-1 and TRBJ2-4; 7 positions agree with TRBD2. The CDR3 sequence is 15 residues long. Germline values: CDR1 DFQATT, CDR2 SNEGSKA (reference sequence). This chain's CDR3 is CSARDNRLAKNVQYF. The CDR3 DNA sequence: TGCAGTGCTAGAGACAACCGACTAGCCAAAAACGTTCAGTACTTC.

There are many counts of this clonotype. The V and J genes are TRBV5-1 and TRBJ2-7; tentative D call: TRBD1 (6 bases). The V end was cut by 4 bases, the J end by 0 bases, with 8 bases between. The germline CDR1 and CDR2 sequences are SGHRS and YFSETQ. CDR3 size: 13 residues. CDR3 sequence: CASSPQGSYEQYF. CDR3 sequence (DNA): TGCGCCAGCAGCCCACAGGGCTCCTACGAGCAGTACTTC.

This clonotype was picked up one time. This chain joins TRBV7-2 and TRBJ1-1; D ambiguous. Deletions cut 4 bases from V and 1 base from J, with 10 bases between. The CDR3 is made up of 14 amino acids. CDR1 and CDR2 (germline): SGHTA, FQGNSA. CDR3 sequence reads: CASSSRWGNTEAFF. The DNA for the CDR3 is TGTGCCAGCAGCTCCCGATGGGGGAACACTGAAGCTTTCTTT.

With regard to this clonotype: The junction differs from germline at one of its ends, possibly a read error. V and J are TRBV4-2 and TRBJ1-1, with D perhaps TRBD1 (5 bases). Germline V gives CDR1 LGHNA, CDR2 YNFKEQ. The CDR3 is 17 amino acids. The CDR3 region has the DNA TGTGCCAGCAGCCCATTACGTCCCGGGAGTGGGGCCACTGAAGCTTACTTT. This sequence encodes CASSPLRPGSGATEAYF.

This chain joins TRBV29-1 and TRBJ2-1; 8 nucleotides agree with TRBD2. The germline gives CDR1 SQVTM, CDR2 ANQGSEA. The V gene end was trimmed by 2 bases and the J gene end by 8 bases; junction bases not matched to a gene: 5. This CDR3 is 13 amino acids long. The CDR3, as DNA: TGCAGCGTTGAACGGGGGGGATACGATGAGCAGTTCTTC. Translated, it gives CSVERGGYDEQFF.

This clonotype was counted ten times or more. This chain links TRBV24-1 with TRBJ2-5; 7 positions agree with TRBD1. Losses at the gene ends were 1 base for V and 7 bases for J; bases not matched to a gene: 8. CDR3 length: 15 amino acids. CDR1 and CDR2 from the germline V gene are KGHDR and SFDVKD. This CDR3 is CATSDLRQGMGTQYF. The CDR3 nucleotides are TGTGCCACCAGTGATTTAAGACAGGGAATGGGGACCCAGTACTTC.